The entry that follows covers one T cell receptor beta chain sequence. TCRdb's copy holds only in-frame clones and misses some; the assay was immunoSEQ multiplex PCR. The repertoire holds around 150,000 clones, with 76% as singletons. There are 13 residues in the CDR3. Looked up from germline, CDR1 is GTSNPN and CDR2 is SVGIG (reference sequence). V was clipped by 8 bases and J by 7 bases; unmatched bases: 7. The source of the sample is a study of blood T cell repertoires in COVID-19. At the level of the study: Samples of COVID-19 (acute and convalescent) were obtained from the United States, Italy and Spain. T cells, B-cell-depleted T cells, or PBMCs provided the cDNA or gDNA that served as material.

This TCR was sampled from a woman of 80 years or more with acute or convalescent COVID-19. The sequenced material came from peripheral blood. The V call is TRBV30, the J call TRBJ1-6; TRBD1 matches at 8 bases. CDR3 sequence reads: CATSGGWNSPLHF. DNA for the CDR3: TGTGCCACGTCAGGGGGCTGGAATTCACCCCTCCACTTT.